These 21 T cell receptor beta chains were sequenced from one sample in a study of CD8 T cells in ankylosing spondylitis. TCRdb re-called the 5' RACE reads through MiXCR, storing one row per CDR3 protein. This repertoire shows some 330,000 distinct CDR3 sequences, 6.5% to 10% found once; its top ten account for more than 12%. Study findings and constraints: There was a TCR beta motif, made of several highly homologous variants, that appeared characteristic of ankylosing spondylitis blood.

These receptors lack a known antigen. The sequenced material came from blood, either unsorted or a sorted T cell fraction (not recorded which). Source of these receptors: a male donor with ankylosing spondylitis.

This clonotype was seen repeatedly, ten times or more. The chain carries TRBV20-1 and TRBJ2-7; D may be TRBD2 (6 bases). CDR1 and CDR2 from the germline V gene are DFQATT and SNEGSKA (reference sequence). The CDR3 has 13 residues. The V end lost 6 bases, the J end lost 6 bases, and 18 bases lay between the germline ends. CDR3 sequence (DNA): TGCAGTGCAACCGGGACTCCGTCTTTCGAGCAGTACTTC. The encoded protein is CSATGTPSFEQYF.

The V and J genes are TRBV12-3 or TRBV12-4 and TRBJ2-1; 9 bases match TRBD1. The trim removed 6 bases at V and 8 bases at J, leaving 17 bases unmatched. The length of the CDR3 is 17 residues. This CDR3 is CASSPTPVWDRADEQFF. The CDR3 DNA reads as TGTGCCAGCAGCCCTACTCCGGTTTGGGACAGGGCCGATGAGCAGTTCTTC.

A few counts support this clonotype. The genes are TRBV7-3 and TRBJ1-1; D gene uncertain. The V gene's germline CDR1 is SGHTA and CDR2 FQGTGA. This CDR3 comprises 13 residues. Trimming shortened V by 0 bases and J by 7 bases, and 9 bases separated the two germline ends. CDR3 region: CASSLTLGSEAFF. CDR3 bases: TGTGCCAGCAGCTTAACGTTAGGCAGTGAAGCTTTCTTT.

This clonotype was detected only a few times. This sequence joins TRBV3-1 and TRBJ2-5, with TRBD2 matching over 9 bases. The germline V gene has CDR1 LGHDT and CDR2 YNNKEL (reference sequence). With V trimmed by 5 bases and J by 5 bases, 6 bases remained unmatched. This CDR3 comprises 14 residues. The CDR3 is CASSLLAGRETQYF. Written as DNA, the CDR3 is TGTGCCAGCAGCTTGCTAGCGGGACGGGAGACCCAGTACTTC.

The CDR3 spells CASSFGSTGYTEAFF. The CDR3 nucleotides are TGTGCCAGCAGCTTTGGGTCCACAGGGTACACTGAAGCTTTCTTT. The chain has TRBV12-3 or TRBV12-4 and TRBJ1-1, with TRBD1 as a possible D gene (6 bases). The CDR3 is 15 residues long. The V and J ends lost 6 bases and 3 bases respectively, with 17 bases between them.

V is TRBV5-1 and J is TRBJ2-1; tentative D call: TRBD2 (5 bases). CDR3 length: 15 residues. The germline CDR1 and CDR2 sequences are SGHRS and YFSETQ. Trimming left V 2 bases short and J 8 bases short, with 17 bases between. As DNA, the CDR3 is TGCGCCAGCAGCTTTCGGGCCCCGGGGATCTATGAGCAGTTCTTC. Translating it yields CASSFRAPGIYEQFF.

In this sample, this clonotype turned up a few times. DNA for the CDR3: TGCAGCGTTGATTTACCTGCAGGCTCCGGGCACGAGCAGTACTTC. Translation: CSVDLPAGSGHEQYF. The rearrangement uses TRBV29-1 and TRBJ2-7; D unresolved. This CDR3 contains 15 residues. V lost 3 bases and J 5 bases, leaving 20 bases between the germline ends. Germline CDR1 SQVTM, CDR2 ANQGSEA.

This clonotype was observed many times. The V and J genes are TRBV7-3 and TRBJ2-1, with D unclear. Germline V gives CDR1 SGHTA, CDR2 FQGTGA. The germline V and J ends were trimmed by 5 bases and 2 bases, with 13 bases remaining between them. The CDR3 runs 15 residues. DNA of the CDR3: TGTGCCAGCAGCCCCCACTGGGTCGCCTACAATGAGCAGTTCTTC. Its translation: CASSPHWVAYNEQFF.

This clonotype was picked up a small number of times. The chain employs TRBV5-1 and TRBJ2-2; D not resolved. Trimming stripped 0 bases from V and 5 bases from J, with 11 bases between. This CDR3 region has 15 residues. Per the germline V gene, CDR1 is SGHRS and CDR2 is YFSETQ. CDR3 coding DNA: TGCGCCAGCAGCTTGGCCCCTGGGTTGACCGGGGAGCTGTTTTTT. It yields the protein CASSLAPGLTGELFF.

This clonotype has at least ten counts. The chain links TRBV2 to TRBJ1-4; no clear D. Germline assignment: CDR1 SNHLY and CDR2 FYNNEI. Trimming pared 9 bases from V and 14 bases from J, leaving 25 bases between. The CDR3 contains 14 residues. CDR3 residues: CASTDPGFSLKLFF. The DNA for the CDR3 is TGTGCCAGTACCGACCCGGGGTTTAGTCTTAAGCTGTTTTTT.

The chain combines TRBV20-1 with TRBJ1-1; the D gene is possibly TRBD1 (5 bases). Looked up from germline, CDR1 is DFQATT and CDR2 is SNEGSKA (reference sequence). Trimming took 0 bases from V and 1 from J, leaving 12 bases between them. This CDR3 spans 15 amino acids. This chain's CDR3 is CSAREAGGRNTEAFF. DNA for the CDR3: TGCAGTGCTAGAGAGGCCGGGGGGAGGAACACTGAAGCTTTCTTT.

This clonotype has at least ten counts. The gene calls are TRBV20-1 and TRBJ2-5; D is uncertain. Germline CDR1 DFQATT, CDR2 SNEGSKA (reference sequence). V was trimmed by 6 bases and J by 3 bases, leaving 5 bases between them. The CDR3 is 10 amino acids. The CDR3: CSASKETQYF. The CDR3, as DNA: TGCAGTGCATCCAAAGAGACCCAGTACTTC.

As to this clonotype: A read error may account for a junction end that differs from germline. The genes are TRBV7-9 and TRBJ1-5; perhaps TRBD1 as D (5 bases). This CDR3 spans 12 amino acids. In germline, CDR1 is SEHNR, CDR2 FQNEAQ (reference sequence). This CDR3 reads CSSSSRVQPQHF. As DNA, the CDR3 is TGTTCCAGCAGCTCCAGGGTTCAGCCCCAGCATTTT.

This clonotype was seen at least ten times. V is TRBV7-8 and J is TRBJ2-7; TRBD1 aligns across 8 bases. Losses at the gene ends were 4 bases for V and 3 bases for J; bases not matched to a gene: 5. Germline assignment: CDR1 SGHVS and CDR2 FQNEAQ. The CDR3 length is 14 residues. The CDR3 loop reads CASSSWTGLYEQYF. CDR3 DNA sequence: TGTGCCAGCAGCTCGTGGACAGGGCTCTACGAGCAGTACTTC.

This clonotype has ten or more counts. This rearrangement joins TRBV4-2 to TRBJ2-5; 8 bases fit TRBD2. V lost 0 bases and J lost 5; bases outside the gene matches: 8. Germline assignment: CDR1 LGHNA and CDR2 YNFKEQ. The CDR3 is 16 residues long. The CDR3 spells CASSQDGRALWETQYF. CDR3 nucleotides: TGTGCCAGCAGCCAAGACGGGAGGGCCTTGTGGGAGACCCAGTACTTC.

V usage is TRBV11-1 and J usage is TRBJ2-2; D is possibly TRBD1 (6 bases). The length of the CDR3 is 18 residues. Trimming removed 5 bases at V and 1 base at J, with 20 bases between. Germline V gene sequence: CDR1 SGHAT, CDR2 FQDESV (reference sequence). CDR3 sequence: CASSQTPLGTRNTGELFF. The CDR3 nucleotides are TGTGCCAGCAGCCAAACCCCCCTCGGGACAAGGAACACCGGGGAGCTGTTTTTT.

The J gene is TRBJ2-1, the V gene TRBV4-2; D gene uncertain. This CDR3 has 15 residues. In germline, CDR1 is LGHNA, CDR2 YNFKEQ. The ends were cut back, 1 base at V and 0 bases at J, with 7 bases in the middle. CDR3 loop: CASSQGSFSYNEQFF. As DNA, the CDR3 is TGTGCCAGCAGCCAAGGTTCGTTCTCCTACAATGAGCAGTTCTTC.

The V gene is TRBV28, the J gene TRBJ2-2, with 7 bases identical to TRBD2. The CDR3 extends over 16 amino acids. Losses at the gene ends were 5 bases for V and 3 bases for J; bases not matched to a gene: 9. The V gene's germline CDR1 is MDHEN and CDR2 SYDVKM. The CDR3 loop reads CASSPARGVHTGELFF. The CDR3 DNA reads as TGTGCCAGCAGTCCCGCCCGGGGGGTGCACACCGGGGAGCTGTTTTTT.

The rearrangement links TRBV28 to TRBJ2-7, with D tentatively TRBD1 (5 bases). Germline CDR1 is MDHEN and CDR2 is SYDVKM. There are 15 residues in the CDR3. V was clipped by 6 bases and J by 2 bases, with 17 bases between them. This CDR3 is CASRHVRQGPYEQYF. The CDR3, as DNA: TGTGCCAGCAGGCACGTGCGGCAGGGCCCCTACGAGCAGTACTTC.

This sequence joins TRBV6-1 and TRBJ1-1; perhaps TRBD1 as D (6 bases). Germline V CDR1 and CDR2: MNHNS, SASEGT. CDR3 length: 14 amino acids. Trimming pared 6 bases from V and 1 base from J, leaving 12 bases between. CDR3 in amino acids: CASRPDRENTEAFF. The CDR3 nucleotides are TGTGCCAGCAGACCGGACAGAGAGAACACTGAAGCTTTCTTT.

This clonotype was detected only a few times. The chain couples TRBV20-1 to TRBJ2-5; no clear D gene. The V and J ends lost 1 base and 5 bases respectively, with 20 bases between them. The CDR3 contains 16 residues. Looked up from germline, CDR1 is DFQATT and CDR2 is SNEGSKA (reference sequence). The CDR3 sequence is CSARGHSPDQRETQYF. CDR3 nucleotides: TGCAGTGCTAGAGGCCACTCCCCCGATCAAAGGGAGACCCAGTACTTC.